The 2 T cell receptor beta chains in this list originate from one sample, sequenced in a study of early T cells in non-severe SARS-CoV-2 infection. TCRdb used MiXCR to reprocess the 5' RACE reads, holding one entry per CDR3 protein. The sample includes tens of thousands of distinct CDR3 sequences, about 15% of them seen just once. Sequenced input: whole blood. These receptors originate from an adult who was a healthcare worker with PCR-confirmed SARS-CoV-2 infection or an uninfected control (not recorded which).

This sequence joins TRBV12-3 or TRBV12-4 and TRBJ2-2; D call uncertain. This CDR3 is built from 14 residues. V lost 3 bases to trimming and J lost 1 base, with 6 bases between them. The DNA for the CDR3 is TGTGCCAGCAGTTTGCGGCAGAACACCGGGGAGCTGTTTTTT. Translating it yields CASSLRQNTGELFF.

This clonotype was counted only a few times. The V call is TRBV4-3, the J call TRBJ1-1; D possibly corresponds to TRBD1 (5 bases). The germline V and J ends were trimmed by 0 bases and 5 bases, with 16 bases remaining between them. The CDR3 spans 16 residues. Germline values: CDR1 LGHNA, CDR2 YSLEER. For the CDR3, the DNA is TGCGCCAGCAGCCAAGAAGTTGCTTATGGGGGGACTGAAGCTTTCTTT. This translates into CASSQEVAYGGTEAFF.